The clone carrying this T cell receptor (beta chain) has at least ten counts. What it binds is unknown. These data belong to a study of Graves' ophthalmopathy and Graves' hyperthyroidism. Study-level findings and limits: Appearing in blood as well were most expanded thyroid clonotypes above 0.001 frequency.

Exclusion criteria comprised other autoimmune diseases, uncontrolled infections, pregnancy or lactation in patients. Amplification of TCR beta CDR3 regions used RNA transcripts. Second-round multiplex PCR came after a first-round RT-PCR that employed HTBI primers. TCRdb called the multiplex PCR reads again in MiXCR, with one record for every CDR3 protein. The sample lists just over 600,000 distinct CDR3 sequences; 22% were seen once. The CDR3 extends over 13 amino acids. The junction had 3 bases not matched to a gene; V was cut back by 6 bases and J by 3 bases. This TCR came from a woman between 18 and 29 years old with stable Graves' hyperthyroidism. Some clones in this sample may be carry-over from other donors' samples. Source material: peripheral blood. The J gene is TRBJ2-7, the V gene TRBV12-3 or TRBV12-4; 9 nucleotides match TRBD1. The CDR3 sequence: CASRGQGIYEQYF. DNA of the CDR3: TGTGCCAGCAGGGGACAGGGAATCTACGAGCAGTACTTC.